The following is a TCR beta chain sequence with its context. The CDR3 contains 13 residues. Trimming removed 2 bases at V and 5 bases at J, with 10 bases between. Germline assignment: CDR1 SGHRS and CDR2 YFSETQ. This sample was taken from a study of chemoradiotherapy in HPV16-positive cancers. The repertoire was sequenced with immunoSEQ multiplex PCR; TCRdb's copy has only in-frame clones and lacks some. Among thousands of clones listed, approximately 77% were seen once. Here the sequenced sample was tumor tissue, taken from a patient who underwent chemoradiotherapy. This receptor was identified in a human donor with HPV-associated anogenital cancer. V and J are TRBV5-1 and TRBJ2-5; D might be TRBD1 (5 bases). The CDR3 region is CASSFRVGETQYF. The CDR3 nucleotides are TGCGCCAGCAGCTTCAGGGTGGGGGAGACCCAGTACTTC.